This T cell receptor beta chain derives from a study of blood T cell repertoires in COVID-19. About the research overall: T cells, B-cell-depleted T cells, or PBMCs provided the cDNA or gDNA that served as material.

Membership in each cohort depended on participant-reported clinical history. In the 2 weeks before study entry, exposed participants met a COVID-19 case, which was PCR-confirmed or clinician-diagnosed. The junction had 3 bases not matched to a gene; V was cut back by 6 bases and J by 4 bases. The CDR3 runs 13 residues. Germline-derived CDR1 and CDR2 are MNHEY and SVGAGI. Original handling: It was from reference gene primer amplification that nucleated cell counts were estimated. TCRdb's copy holds only in-frame clones and misses some; the assay was immunoSEQ multiplex PCR. D and trimming come from the DNA, and the V and J calls and clone size come from that table. Here the sample spans about 300,000 clones, over 85% being singletons.

The TCR sequence derives from a woman between 50 and 59 years old who had been exposed to COVID-19. Sequenced material: PBMCs or T cells enriched from blood (not recorded which). V usage is TRBV6-5 and J usage is TRBJ1-3; the match to TRBD1 covers 7 bases. The CDR3: CASRGTEGNTIYF. In DNA, the CDR3 is TGTGCCAGCAGGGGGACAGAAGGAAACACCATATATTTT.